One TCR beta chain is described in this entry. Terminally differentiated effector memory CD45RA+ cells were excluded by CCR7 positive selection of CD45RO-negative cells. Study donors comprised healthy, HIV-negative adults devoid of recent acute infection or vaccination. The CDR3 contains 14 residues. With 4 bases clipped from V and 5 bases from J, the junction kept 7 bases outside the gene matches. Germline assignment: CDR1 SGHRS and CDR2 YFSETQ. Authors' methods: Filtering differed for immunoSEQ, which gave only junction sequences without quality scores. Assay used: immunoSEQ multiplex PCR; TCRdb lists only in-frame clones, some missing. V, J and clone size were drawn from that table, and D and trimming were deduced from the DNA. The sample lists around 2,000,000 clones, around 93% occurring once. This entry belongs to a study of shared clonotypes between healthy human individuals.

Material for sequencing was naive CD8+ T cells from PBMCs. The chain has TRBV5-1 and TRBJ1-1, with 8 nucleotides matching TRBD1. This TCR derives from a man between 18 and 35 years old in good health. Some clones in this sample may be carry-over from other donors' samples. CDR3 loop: CASSPPGGGTEAFF. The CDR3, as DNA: TGCGCCAGCAGCCCCCCAGGGGGCGGGACTGAAGCTTTCTTT.